These 22 T cell receptor beta chains originate from one sample sequenced in a study of blood T cell repertoires in COVID-19. Produced via immunoSEQ multiplex PCR; TCRdb's table is partial and in-frame only. The sample consists of about 250,000 clones, 88% of them appearing once. The sample taken for sequencing was peripheral blood. The receptors come from a woman between 25 and 40 years old with COVID-19, enrolled during active disease.

V is TRBV30 and J is TRBJ2-1, with 14 bases aligning to TRBD2. The ends lost 3 bases at V and 8 bases at J; junction bases unmatched: 6. Germline CDR1 reads GTSNPN; CDR2 reads SVGIG (reference sequence). The CDR3 extends over 15 amino acids. CDR3 bases: TGTGCCTGGAGGACGGGACTAGCGGGAGCCCATGAGCAGTTCTTC. Translating it yields CAWRTGLAGAHEQFF.

This rearrangement joins TRBV9 to TRBJ2-3; no firm D call. The germline V and J ends were trimmed by 2 bases and 2 bases, with 9 bases remaining between them. The CDR3 has 14 residues. The germline CDR1 and CDR2 sequences are SGDLS and YYNGEE. CDR3 residues: CASSVPADTDTQYF. The CDR3 coding sequence is TGTGCCAGCAGCGTCCCCGCGGACACAGATACGCAGTATTTT.

V is TRBV4-3 and J is TRBJ2-5, with D possibly being TRBD2 (6 bases). Germline lookup yields CDR1 LGHNA and CDR2 YSLEER. The CDR3 spans 17 residues. V lost 1 base, J lost 4 bases, and 19 bases lay in between. CDR3 amino acids: CASSQGVVAARGETQYF. The CDR3 coding sequence is TGCGCCAGCAGCCAAGGGGTGGTAGCGGCCCGAGGAGAGACCCAGTACTTC.

This clone occurred once. The rearrangement joins TRBV11-3 to TRBJ1-3, with 9 positions matching TRBD1. CDR3 length equals 13 residues. Germline assignment: CDR1 SGHNT and CDR2 YENEEA. Trimming took 6 bases from V and 8 from J; bases not matched to a gene: 5. CDR3 sequence reads: CASRKQGADTIYF. In DNA form, the CDR3 reads TGTGCCAGCAGAAAACAGGGGGCGGACACCATATATTTT.

The chain recombines TRBV7-2 with TRBJ2-7; 7 bases align to TRBD1. Germline CDR1 is SGHTA and CDR2 is FQGNSA. J lost 3 bases, V lost 1 base, and 6 bases had no gene match. This CDR3 comprises 15 residues. The CDR3 reads CASSLGGQANYEQYF. CDR3 in DNA: TGTGCCAGCAGCTTAGGTGGACAGGCAAACTACGAGCAGTACTTC.

This chain joins TRBV6-5 and TRBJ1-1, with a tentative D call TRBD1 (5 bases). The V and J ends lost 8 bases and 7 bases respectively, with 20 bases between them. CDR1 MNHEY and CDR2 SVGAGI come from the germline V gene. The CDR3 totals 14 residues. Written as DNA, the CDR3 is TGTGCCAGCCAACTACGTGACAGAGGACGTGAAGCTTTCTTT. Its protein product is CASQLRDRGREAFF.

V usage is TRBV27 and J usage is TRBJ2-1, with 8 bases matching TRBD2. The CDR3 extends over 16 amino acids. Germline assignment: CDR1 MNHEY and CDR2 SMNVEV (reference sequence). V dropped 6 bases and J dropped 4; count of bases not matched to a gene: 11. The CDR3 region is CASSKGLGGKYNEQFF. DNA of the CDR3: TGTGCCAGCAGCAAGGGACTAGGGGGAAAATACAATGAGCAGTTCTTC.

The chain is built from TRBV7-2 and TRBJ2-7, with D hard to call. Trimming took 5 bases from V and 2 from J, leaving 7 bases between them. Germline-derived CDR1 and CDR2 are SGHTA and FQGNSA. The CDR3 covers 12 residues. The CDR3 nucleotides are TGTGCCAGCAGCCCTTCCCCCTACGAGCAGTACTTC. Amino acid sequence: CASSPSPYEQYF.

The chain has TRBV6-1 and TRBJ1-6; no reliable D call. The length of the CDR3 is 14 residues. V was shortened by 1 base and J by 7 bases, with 8 bases between the two germline ends. Germline CDR1 and CDR2: MNHNS and SASEGT. This chain's CDR3 is CASSEGGVNSPLHF. The DNA for the CDR3 is TGTGCCAGCAGTGAAGGCGGGGTGAATTCACCCCTCCACTTT.

The chain carries TRBV6-1 and TRBJ1-2; D is perhaps TRBD1 (5 bases). The CDR3 loop spans 15 amino acids. Germline V lookup: CDR1 MNHNS, CDR2 SASEGT. Between the trimmed V and J ends, which lost 2 bases and 3 bases, there was a span of 13 bases. CDR3 sequence: CASSEMAGVDYGYTF. CDR3 bases: TGTGCCAGCAGTGAAATGGCGGGGGTTGACTATGGCTACACCTTC.

J is TRBJ2-1 and V is TRBV5-4, with 12 bases aligning to TRBD2. V shed 3 bases and J 7 bases; nucleotides not matched to a gene: 8. CDR3 length: 16 amino acids. Germline values: CDR1 SGHNT, CDR2 YYREEE (reference sequence). CDR3 region: CASSSRTSGVINEQFF. As DNA, the CDR3 is TGTGCCAGCAGCTCCCGGACTAGCGGGGTCATAAATGAGCAGTTCTTC. Full variable domain (missing parts from reference TRBV5-4 and TRBJ2-1): ETGVTQSPTHLIKTRGQQVTLRCSSQSGHNTVSWYQQALGQGPQFIFQYYREEENGRGNFPPRFSGLQFPNYSSELNVNALELDDSALYLCASSSRTSGVINEQFFGPGTRLTVL.

The DNA of the CDR3 is TGTGCCAGCAGCCAAGATTTAGGGACTTACACTGAAGCTTTCTTT. Its translation is CASSQDLGTYTEAFF. The chain combines TRBV14 with TRBJ1-1; D is perhaps TRBD1 (5 bases). V was shortened by 0 bases and J by 3 bases, with 11 bases between the two germline ends. Germline CDR1 reads SGHDN; CDR2 reads FVKESK. This CDR3 has 15 residues.

The rearrangement uses TRBV2 and TRBJ2-5; 7 nucleotides line up with TRBD2. The length of the CDR3 is 16 residues. Germline lookup yields CDR1 SNHLY and CDR2 FYNNEI. J was trimmed by 5 bases and V by 1 base; bases with no gene match: 10. DNA for the CDR3: TGTGCCAGCAGTGAAGACGCTGGGGCGGGAGTGGAGACCCAGTACTTC. Its translation: CASSEDAGAGVETQYF.

Only one count was recorded for this clone. The chain employs TRBV5-1 and TRBJ2-3; TRBD2 might be the D (6 bases). Trimming left V 4 bases short and J 3 bases short, with 15 bases between. The CDR3 contains 15 residues. Germline V lookup: CDR1 SGHRS, CDR2 YFSETQ. CDR3: CASSPLAEQTDTQYF. The CDR3 DNA sequence: TGCGCCAGCAGCCCCTTAGCGGAACAAACAGATACGCAGTATTTT.

The chain joins TRBV12-2 to TRBJ1-6; the table's D call TRBD1 went unverified against the DNA. TRBV12-2 is a documented pseudogene. This CDR3 is 17 amino acids long. CDR3 amino acids: CASRLGQGTSYNSPLHF. For the CDR3, the DNA is TGTGCAAGTCGCCTGGGACAGGGAACCTCCTATAATTCACCCCTCCACTTT.

The rearrangement links TRBV11-3 to TRBJ2-5; the match to TRBD2 covers 8 bases. From germline, CDR1 is SGHNT and CDR2 YENEEA. J lost 5 bases, V lost 3 bases, and 14 bases had no gene match. The CDR3 contains 17 residues. The CDR3 region has the DNA TGTGCCAGCAGCTTGGGCCGAATGTTTAGCGGGACCGAGACCCAGTACTTC. The encoded protein is CASSLGRMFSGTETQYF.

The V and J genes are TRBV11-2 and TRBJ2-5, with 8 bases identical to TRBD2. This CDR3 is 13 amino acids long. Germline CDR1 SGHAT, CDR2 FQNNGV. The V and J ends lost 5 bases and 5 bases, in that order; junction bases with no gene match: 4. In nucleotides, the CDR3 is TGTGCCAGCAGCCGGGGGGGCGGGGAGACCCAGTACTTC. The encoded protein is CASSRGGGETQYF.

The genes are TRBV4-3 and TRBJ2-7; D might be TRBD2 (6 bases). Germline V gene data show CDR1 as LGHNA and CDR2 as YSLEER. The CDR3 runs 13 residues. V was pared by 2 bases and J by 6 bases, with 11 bases between. Here the CDR3 reads CASSQTEGSEQYF. CDR3 nucleotides: TGCGCCAGCAGCCAAACGGAGGGCTCCGAGCAGTACTTC.

CDR3 protein: CASRYGTVNTEAFF. The CDR3 bases are TGCGCCAGCAGGTACGGTACAGTTAACACTGAAGCTTTCTTT. The rearrangement joins TRBV4-3 to TRBJ1-1; unclear D gene. CDR1 and CDR2 (germline): LGHNA, YSLEER. V lost 6 bases and J lost 2, with 13 bases in between. CDR3 size: 14 residues.

This clone was recorded only once. The chain recombines TRBV30 with TRBJ2-2; maybe TRBD2 (6 bases). Germline assignment: CDR1 GTSNPN and CDR2 SVGIG (reference sequence). V was trimmed by 0 bases and J by 9 bases, leaving 11 bases between them. CDR3 length: 13 residues. The CDR3 region is CAWSVGRSRELFF. CDR3 bases: TGTGCCTGGAGTGTCGGGAGATCAAGGGAGCTGTTTTTT. The variable domain in full, with the rest retrieved from reference TRBV30 and TRBJ2-2, is SQTIHQWPATLVQPVGSPLSLECTVEGTSNPNLYWYRQAAGRGLQLLFYSVGIGQISSEVPQNLSASRPQDRQFILSSKKLLLSDSGFYLCAWSVGRSRELFFGEGSRLTVL.

The chain recombines TRBV10-3 with TRBJ2-2; perhaps TRBD1 as D (5 bases). CDR3 length: 13 residues. The V end was cut by 6 bases, the J end by 4 bases, with 9 bases between. Germline assignment: CDR1 ENHRY and CDR2 SYGVKD. The CDR3 protein is CAIRTAPTGELFF. The CDR3, as DNA: TGTGCCATCAGGACAGCTCCCACCGGGGAGCTGTTTTTT.

The chain is built from TRBV6-5 and TRBJ1-1, with D possibly matching TRBD1 (6 bases). Germline V lookup: CDR1 MNHEY, CDR2 SVGAGI. The CDR3 spans 15 residues. V dropped 2 bases and J dropped 0 bases, with 10 bases sitting between them. The CDR3 DNA follows: TGTGCCAGCAGTTACCCGGACAGTATGAACACTGAAGCTTTCTTT. This codes for CASSYPDSMNTEAFF.